This TCR beta chain is drawn from a study of neurological immune-mediated disorders (dated by TCRdb to about 2019). The study in broad terms: The study compared peripheral blood TCR-beta repertoires of HTLV-I-associated myelopathy (HAM/TSP) patients, multiple sclerosis patients and healthy controls using UMI-based sequencing. Longitudinal samples, technical triplicates and paired sorted CD4+ and CD8+ T-cell subsets, alongside PBMC samples, were included among the approximately 99 TCR-beta libraries. The cohort comprised roughly 65 subjects: roughly 15 HAM/TSP patients, around 35 multiple sclerosis patients and about 20 healthy controls.

On the study overall, not on this receptor specifically: TCR clonal expansion was highest in HAM/TSP patients and lowest in MS patients, with MS patients falling below even healthy controls. Across subjects, expanded clones never shared an identical CDR3 amino acid sequence, which suggests that the TCR-beta repertoires in every group were private.

This clonotype was seen many times. Its binding antigen is unknown. It has no much larger one-base neighbor in the sample; base qualities were not kept. cDNA was synthesized by template-switch 5'RACE using a primer with a 10-nucleotide random unique molecular identifier that tagged each TCR transcript. Every sequencing run covered 15-18 subjects and yielded more than 180 million TCR-beta sequences. Total RNA was extracted with the RNeasy kit. Using the KAPA Real-time Library Amplification kit, TCR-beta VDJ regions were amplified with primers for the TCR constant region and the 5'RACE anchor. A first PCR added sample indexes and Illumina adaptors, after which a second PCR increased the library yield. After Ampure bead purification, the TCR product of roughly 650 bp was size-selected on a 2% E-gel SizeSelection system. Library quality was checked on a Bioanalyzer, concentration was measured with Qubit, and libraries were quantified with the Kapa Library Quantification kit before pooling. An Illumina HiSeq 2500 sequenced the libraries paired-end 2 x 150 bp. To increase sequence diversity, roughly 23-30% phiX was spiked into each library pool. The authors' analysis ran thus. The quality-filtered reads were processed with the UMI-based MiGEC pipeline, whose error correction step removed more than 85% of the raw TCR sequences. IMGT germline references were used for alignment of VDJ genes, and clonotypes were defined by a unique CDR3 amino acid sequence together with V-J genes. Clonal expansion, Shannon diversity and CDR3 relatedness were evaluated with VDJtools (CalcPairwiseDistances, ClusterSamples), while phylogenetic trees were built in CLCbio workbench. Expanded clones were defined as having at least 8 unique UMIs, based on coefficient-of-variation modelling across technical triplicates. In TCRdb, the public reads were trimmed at Q25 with fastp and aligned with MiXCR, with productive beta chains retained. Rows are combined by CDR3 protein, so each entry shows the most common genes and DNA. The V and J calls were determined by TCRdb, not by the authors. Within this sample are around 40,000 distinct CDR3 sequences, with about an eighth of them counted one time only. The ten largest clones take up over 0.95% of the sample.

CDR1 and CDR2 (ENHRY, SYGVKD) derive from the germline V gene. Measured from the cysteine to the phenylalanine, the CDR3 is 14 residues long. Only the CDR3 DNA is retained, 42 bases long and in frame from the first base. V sheds 2 bases and J sheds 6 bases, leaving 11 bases between their ends. The healthy controls were volunteers from blood banks in Maryland, USA. Libraries from unsorted PBMCs were made from 2 million PBMCs kept in RNAlater at -80 degrees C until RNA extraction. Peripheral blood was subjected to Ficoll-Hypaque density gradient centrifugation to isolate PBMCs, which were then cryopreserved in liquid nitrogen.

The sequence derives from a female donor in good health. The specimen sequenced was PBMCs. The receptor chain draws on TRBV10-3 and TRBJ1-5, with the D gene uncertain. The CDR3 reads CAISEGVAGQPQHF. The DNA reads TGTGCCATCAGTGAGGGGGTCGCCGGTCAGCCCCAGCATTTT.